Included here is one TCR beta chain sequence, with context. Its cognate antigen is unknown. V shed 4 bases and J 1 base; nucleotides not matched to a gene: 8. Germline V gene lookup returns CDR1 MGHDK and CDR2 SYGVNS. The CDR3 is made up of 18 amino acids. The sample comes from a study of shared clonotypes between healthy human individuals. Data came from immunoSEQ multiplex PCR; TCRdb stores just in-frame clones and leaves some out. The profile shows millions of clones, over 85% of them singletons. Whole-study results and caveats: Between a handful of donors, naive CD4 clonotypes were shared at a level of approximately 5%. Only blood was sampled; tissue repertoires likely differ.

This sequence joins TRBV25-1 and TRBJ2-4; 12 bases fit TRBD1. The sample consisted of naive CD4+ T cells sorted from blood. Subset given: CD45RA+ positively selected. The origin of this receptor is a man younger than 35 in good health. For the CDR3, the DNA is TGTGCCAGCAGTGGGGGACAGGGGGCTTTACAGGCCAAAAACATTCAGTACTTC. Amino acid sequence: CASSGGQGALQAKNIQYF.